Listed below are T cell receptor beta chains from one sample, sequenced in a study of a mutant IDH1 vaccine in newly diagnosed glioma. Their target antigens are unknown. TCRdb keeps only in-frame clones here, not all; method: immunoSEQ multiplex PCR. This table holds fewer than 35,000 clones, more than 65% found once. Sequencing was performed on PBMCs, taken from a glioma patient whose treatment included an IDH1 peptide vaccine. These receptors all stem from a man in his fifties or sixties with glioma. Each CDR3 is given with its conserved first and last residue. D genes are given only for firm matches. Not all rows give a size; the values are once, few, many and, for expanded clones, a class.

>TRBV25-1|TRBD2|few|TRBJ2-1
TGTGCCAGCAGTCCCGGGACTAGCAGCAATGAGCAGTTCTTC
CASSPGTSSNEQFF
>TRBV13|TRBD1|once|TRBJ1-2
TGTGCCAGCTTACCGGCAGGGGGCATGGACTATGGCTACACCTTC
CASLPAGGMDYGYTF
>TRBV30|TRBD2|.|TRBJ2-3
TGTGCCTGGAGTGTACTAGCGGATATTTGGGCAGATACGCAGTATTTT
CAWSVLADIWADTQYF
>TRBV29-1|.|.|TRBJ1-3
TGCAGCGTTAGGGGGGGCTTGCTTGGAGGAAACACCATATATTTT
CSVRGGLLGGNTIYF
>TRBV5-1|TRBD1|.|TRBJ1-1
TGCGCCAGCAGACGGACAGGGGCAAACACTGAAGCTTTCTTT
CASRRTGANTEAFF
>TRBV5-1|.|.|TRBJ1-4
TGCGCCAGCAGCCTGGGGAGTACAACTAATGAAAAACTGTTTTTT
CASSLGSTTNEKLFF
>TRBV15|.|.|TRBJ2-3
TGTGCCACCAGCGCTAGGGGGACCCCCCTTGGCCGGAGCAGCACAGATACGCAGTATTTT
CATSARGTPLGRSSTDTQYF
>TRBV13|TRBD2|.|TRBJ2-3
TGTGCCAGCAAGGAGCGGGGCAGCACAGATACGCAGTATTTT
CASKERGSTDTQYF
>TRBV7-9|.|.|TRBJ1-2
TGTGCCAGCTGGGGGGGATTTAATGGCTACACCTTC
CASWGGFNGYTF
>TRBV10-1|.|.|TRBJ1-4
TGCGCCCCCCAAGCAGGTAAGGGTAATGAAAAACTGTTTTTT
CAPQAGKGNEKLFF
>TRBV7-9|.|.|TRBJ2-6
TGTGCCAGCAGCTCAGGGGGGGGAACAGGGACTGGGGCCAACGTCCTGACTTTC
CASSSGGGTGTGANVLTF
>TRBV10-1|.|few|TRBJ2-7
TGCGCCAGCAGTGAGCTGGTCAGGGAGGACTACGAGCAGTACTTC
CASSELVREDYEQYF
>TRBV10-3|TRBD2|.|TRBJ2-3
TGTGCCATCTCTTCGGCGGGAGGTGGAGATACGCAGTATTTT
CAISSAGGGDTQYF
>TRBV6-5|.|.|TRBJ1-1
TGTGCCAGTCGCCCCGACGGTTTTGAAACTGAAGCTTTCTTT
CASRPDGFETEAFF
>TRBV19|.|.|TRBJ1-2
TGTGCCAGTAGTATAGGTCGGAGTGGGCTTGGCTACACCTTC
CASSIGRSGLGYTF
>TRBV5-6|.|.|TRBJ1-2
TGTGCCAGCAGTTCGACAGCATATGGCTACACCTTC
CASSSTAYGYTF
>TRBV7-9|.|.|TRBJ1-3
TGTACCAGCAGCTTTGACCCACACTCTGGAAACACCATATATTTT
CTSSFDPHSGNTIYF
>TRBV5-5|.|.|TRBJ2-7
TGTGCCAGCAGCTTGGCCGGACTTAGCTCCTACGAGCAGTACTTC
CASSLAGLSSYEQYF
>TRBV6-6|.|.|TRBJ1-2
TGTGCCAGCAGCCCAGGAGGAAGCTATGGCTACACCTTC
CASSPGGSYGYTF
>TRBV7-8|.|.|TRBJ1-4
TGTGCCAGCAGCTTAGGAGGGGGAACTAATGAAAAACTGTTTTTT
CASSLGGGTNEKLFF
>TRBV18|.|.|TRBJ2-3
TGTGCCAGCCAAGGGAGCAGGGCAGATACGCAGTATTTT
CASQGSRADTQYF
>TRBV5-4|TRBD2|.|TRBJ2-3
TGTGCCAGCAGCACTACTAGCGGGAGGGCCGGAGATACGCAGTATTTT
CASSTTSGRAGDTQYF
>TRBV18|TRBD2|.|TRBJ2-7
TGTGCCAGCTCACCACCCGACGGCGGGAGCTCCTACGAGCAGTACTTC
CASSPPDGGSSYEQYF
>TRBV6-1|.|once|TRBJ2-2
TGTGCCAGCGACTCCCGCACCGGGGAGCTGTTTTTT
CASDSRTGELFF
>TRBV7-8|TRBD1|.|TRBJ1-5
TGTGCCAGCAGCCTCGACAGGGTAAGGGGCTATAGCAATCAGCCCCAGCATTTT
CASSLDRVRGYSNQPQHF
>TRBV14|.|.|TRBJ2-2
TGTGCCAGCAGCCCGGGGACTTTCAACACCGGGGAGCTGTTTTTT
CASSPGTFNTGELFF
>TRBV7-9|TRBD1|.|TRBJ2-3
TGTGCCAGCAGCTTAATCAATCAGGGGGCAGATACGCAGTATTTT
CASSLINQGADTQYF
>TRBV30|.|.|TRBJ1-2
TGTGCCTGGAGTGTACTTGGGGGGATGGTAGGCTACACCTTC
CAWSVLGGMVGYTF
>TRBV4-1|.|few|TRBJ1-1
TGCGCCAGCAGCCAAGTGTCCGGGGTTGATGAAGCTTTCTTT
CASSQVSGVDEAFF
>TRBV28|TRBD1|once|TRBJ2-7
TGTGCCAGCAGTTCGCCAACGGACAGGACCTACGAGCAGTACTTC
CASSSPTDRTYEQYF
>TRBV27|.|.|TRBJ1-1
TGTGCCAGCAGGTTAGGGAGGGCGAACACTGAAGCTTTCTTT
CASRLGRANTEAFF
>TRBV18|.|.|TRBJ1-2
TGTGCCAGCTCACCACGAGAGGGGGGTAATGGCTACACCTTC
CASSPREGGNGYTF
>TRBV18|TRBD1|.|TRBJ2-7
TGTGCCAGCTCGCGATCCCAGGGGGACGAGCAGTACTTC
CASSRSQGDEQYF
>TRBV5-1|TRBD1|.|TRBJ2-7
TGCGCCAGCAGCTTGGCCGATGGACAGGGGATCTACGAGCAGTACTTC
CASSLADGQGIYEQYF
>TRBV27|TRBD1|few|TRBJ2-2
TGTGCCAGCAGACAACAGGGGGCGAACACCGGGGAGCTGTTTTTT
CASRQQGANTGELFF
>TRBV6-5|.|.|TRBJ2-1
TGTGCCAGCAGTTCACGTTTGACCGAGCAGTTCTTC
CASSSRLTEQFF
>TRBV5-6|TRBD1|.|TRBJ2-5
TGTGCCAGCAGCTCTGGGACAGGGAACCAAGAGACCCAGTACTTC
CASSSGTGNQETQYF
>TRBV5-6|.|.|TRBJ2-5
TGTGCCAGCAGCCGACAGGTTGAGACCCAGTACTTC
CASSRQVETQYF
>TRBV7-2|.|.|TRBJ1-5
TGTGCCAGCAGCTCCGCAGGGACGAATCAGCCCCAGCATTTT
CASSSAGTNQPQHF
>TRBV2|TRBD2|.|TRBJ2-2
TGTGCCAGCCAGGGGACTAGCGGGACCATAGCGAACACCGGGGAGCTGTTTTTT
CASQGTSGTIANTGELFF
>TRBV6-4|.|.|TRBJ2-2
TGTGCCAGCAGGGAGGGAGCGGACACCGGGGAGCTGTTTTTT
CASREGADTGELFF
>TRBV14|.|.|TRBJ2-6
TGTGCCAGCAGCCCTTTTAACAAGGCCGGGGCCAACGTCCTGACTTTC
CASSPFNKAGANVLTF
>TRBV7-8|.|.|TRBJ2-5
TGTGCCAGCAGCTCACCTCCGGACCCTGGGGAGACCCAGTACTTC
CASSSPPDPGETQYF
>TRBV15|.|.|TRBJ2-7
TGTGCCACCAGCCCCCAAGGGGACTCCTACGAGCAGTACTTC
CATSPQGDSYEQYF
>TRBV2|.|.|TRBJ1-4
TGTGCCAGCAGACGCGCGTTAAGCGGTTCGGGTGAAAAACTGTTTTTT
CASRRALSGSGEKLFF
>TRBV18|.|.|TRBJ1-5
TGTGCCAGCTCGTCAAGTAGCAATCAGCCCCAGCATTTT
CASSSSSNQPQHF
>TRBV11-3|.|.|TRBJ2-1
TGTGCCAGCAGCTTAAGTGACTCCTACAATGAGCAGTTCTTC
CASSLSDSYNEQFF
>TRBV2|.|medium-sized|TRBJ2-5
TGTGCCAGCAGTGTAGGCCGTGGAGAGACCCAGTACTTC
CASSVGRGETQYF
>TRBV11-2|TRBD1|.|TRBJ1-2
TGTGCCAGCAGCTCCACAGGGGTCCTGGATGGCTACACCTTC
CASSSTGVLDGYTF
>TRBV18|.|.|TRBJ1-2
TGTGCCAGCTCTCAAGACGGGGCTAACTATGGCTACACCTTC
CASSQDGANYGYTF
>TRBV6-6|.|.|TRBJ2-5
TGTGCCAGCAGTTACAAATCGGAGGGATACCAAGAGACCCAGTACTTC
CASSYKSEGYQETQYF